These T cell receptor beta chains were read from a single sample in a study of blood T cell repertoires in COVID-19. Only in-frame clones appear in the TCRdb table, and some are missing; sequencing was by immunoSEQ multiplex PCR. The sample lists about 210,000 clones, 70% to 85% occurring once. Input material: peripheral blood. The receptor source for this set is a man aged 45-65 years with active or convalescent COVID-19. CDR3s include the opening cysteine and the closing phenylalanine or tryptophan. D genes are given only for firm matches. Expanded clones are given a class, and other clones once, few, many or no size at all.

size,J,V,D,DNA,CDR3
-,TRBJ2-7,TRBV6-1,-,TGTGCCAGCAGTGAAGCTGTCGGACAGACGCAGTACTTC,CASSEAVGQTQYF
-,TRBJ2-1,TRBV27,-,TGTGCCAGCAGTTTACAGGGGTATGAGCAGTTCTTC,CASSLQGYEQFF
-,TRBJ1-2,TRBV4-3,-,TGCGCCAGCAGCCAAGACGCAATTACGGGTGGCTACACCTTC,CASSQDAITGGYTF
-,TRBJ1-5,TRBV7-9,-,TGTGCCACACAGGGTGTGGAGCAGCCCCAGCATTTT,CATQGVEQPQHF
-,TRBJ2-2,TRBV5-1,-,TGCGCCAGCAGCCTAGGACTGCGCACCGGGGAGCTGTTTTTT,CASSLGLRTGELFF
-,TRBJ2-1,TRBV24-1,TRBD1,TGTGCCACCAGTGAAGCCGGGACAGGGCCTTACAATGAGCAGTTCTTC,CATSEAGTGPYNEQFF
-,TRBJ2-5,TRBV30,-,TGTGCCTGGACCATGACGGGGGAGACCCAGTACTTC,CAWTMTGETQYF
-,TRBJ2-7,TRBV14,-,TGTGCCAGCAGCCAAGATCGGGTGCCAAAGTACTTC,CASSQDRVPKYF
few,TRBJ1-2,TRBV12-5,TRBD1,TGTGCTAGTGGTTTGTTCCCGGAGACAGGGGGCTATGGCTACACCTTC,CASGLFPETGGYGYTF
-,TRBJ2-7,TRBV6-5,-,TGTGCCAGCAGGGAGGGGGGGAGCTCCTACGAGCAGTACTTC,CASREGGSSYEQYF
-,TRBJ2-1,TRBV29-1,-,TGCAGCGTTCAAGCGGGTACTTACAATGAGCAGTTCTTC,CSVQAGTYNEQFF
-,TRBJ1-4,TRBV5-1,-,TGCGCCAGCAGCTTAACTTGGGGCGTTAATGAAAAACTGTTTTTT,CASSLTWGVNEKLFF
-,TRBJ1-4,TRBV29-1,TRBD1,TGCAGCGCCTACGGGACAGACCGGGGCTATGAAAAACTGTTTTTT,CSAYGTDRGYEKLFF
-,TRBJ2-3,TRBV20-1,TRBD2,TGCAGTGCTAGTTCTAGCGGGCAGCGCACGCAGTATTTT,CSASSSGQRTQYF